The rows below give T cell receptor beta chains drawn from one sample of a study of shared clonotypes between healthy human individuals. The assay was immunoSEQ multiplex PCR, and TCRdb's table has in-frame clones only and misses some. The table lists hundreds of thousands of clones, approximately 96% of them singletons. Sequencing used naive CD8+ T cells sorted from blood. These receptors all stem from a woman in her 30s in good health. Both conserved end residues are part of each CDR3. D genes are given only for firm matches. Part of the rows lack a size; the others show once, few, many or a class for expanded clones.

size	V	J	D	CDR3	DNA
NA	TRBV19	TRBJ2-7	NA	CASSAYSSYEQYF	TGTGCCAGTAGCGCCTACAGCTCCTACGAGCAGTACTTC
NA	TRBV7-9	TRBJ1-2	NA	CASSPVGAIHYGYTF	TGTGCCAGCAGCCCAGTCGGGGCCATCCACTATGGCTACACCTTC
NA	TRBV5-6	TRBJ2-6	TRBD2	CASSLGGAGANVLTF	TGTGCCAGCAGCCTCGGGGGGGCCGGGGCCAACGTCCTGACTTTC
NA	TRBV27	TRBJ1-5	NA	CASRELYSNQPQHF	TGTGCCAGCAGGGAGTTGTATAGCAATCAGCCCCAGCATTTT
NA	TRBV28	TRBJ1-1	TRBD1	CASIPRTGRHEAFF	TGTGCCAGCATACCCCGGACAGGGAGACATGAAGCTTTCTTT
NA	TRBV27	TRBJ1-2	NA	CASSLMSSSVGHYGYTF	TGTGCCAGCAGTTTAATGTCTTCCTCCGTCGGGCACTATGGCTACACCTTC
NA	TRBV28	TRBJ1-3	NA	CASSLSAGAGNTIYF	TGTGCCAGCAGTTTAAGCGCTGGGGCTGGAAACACCATATATTTT
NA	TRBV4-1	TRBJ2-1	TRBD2	CASSQVGPGTSGRDNEQFF	TGCGCCAGCAGCCAAGTAGGCCCCGGGACTAGCGGGAGGGACAATGAGCAGTTCTTC
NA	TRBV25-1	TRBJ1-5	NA	CASSGAGSNQPQHF	TGTGCCAGCAGTGGGGCCGGGTCCAATCAGCCCCAGCATTTT
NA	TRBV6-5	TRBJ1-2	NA	CASSTAGVYGYTF	TGTGCCAGCAGTACCGCAGGGGTTTACGGCTACACCTTC
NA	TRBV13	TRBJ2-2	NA	CASSLGINTGELFF	TGTGCCAGCAGCTTGGGGATTAACACCGGGGAGCTGTTTTTT
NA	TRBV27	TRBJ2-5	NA	CASSFGNQETQYF	TGTGCCAGCAGTTTCGGCAACCAAGAGACCCAGTACTTC
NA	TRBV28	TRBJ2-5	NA	CASSFAGGETQYF	TGTGCCAGCAGTTTTGCAGGGGGGGAGACCCAGTACTTC
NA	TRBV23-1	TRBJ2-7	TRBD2	CASSLEGLADYEQYF	TGCGCCAGCAGTCTAGAGGGACTAGCGGACTACGAGCAGTACTTC
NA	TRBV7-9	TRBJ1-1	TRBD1	CASSDPTGAWTEAFF	TGTGCCAGCAGCGACCCGACAGGGGCGTGGACTGAAGCTTTCTTT
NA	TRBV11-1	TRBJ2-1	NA	CASSSWEDEQFF	TGTGCCAGCAGTTCATGGGAGGATGAGCAGTTCTTC
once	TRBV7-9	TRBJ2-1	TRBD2	CASTNSRIKGLAGNEQFF	TGTGCCAGCACCAATAGTCGCATAAAGGGACTAGCAGGCAATGAGCAGTTCTTC
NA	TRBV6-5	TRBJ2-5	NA	CASSYLTHRETQYF	TGTGCCAGCAGTTACCTCACCCACCGGGAGACCCAGTACTTC
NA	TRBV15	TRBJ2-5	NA	CATGGLTEETQYF	TGTGCCACCGGGGGACTCACTGAGGAGACCCAGTACTTC
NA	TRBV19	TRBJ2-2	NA	CASSIVPTTGELFF	TGTGCCAGTAGTATAGTTCCCACCACCGGGGAGCTGTTTTTT
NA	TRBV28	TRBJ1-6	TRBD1	CASRPLTGDGSPLHF	TGTGCCAGCAGACCTCTAACAGGGGACGGTTCACCCCTCCACTTT
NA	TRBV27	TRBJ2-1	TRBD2	CASSVTSGNYNEQFF	TGTGCCAGCAGCGTGACGAGCGGGAACTACAATGAGCAGTTCTTC
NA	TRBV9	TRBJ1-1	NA	CASSDVDGARGEAFF	TGTGCCAGCAGCGATGTAGATGGGGCGCGAGGTGAAGCTTTCTTT
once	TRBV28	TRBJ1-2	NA	CASSLPSHYGYTF	TGTGCCAGCAGTTTACCATCCCACTATGGCTACACCTTC
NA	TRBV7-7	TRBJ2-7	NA	CASSPGDWAYEQYF	TGTGCCAGCAGCCCGGGCGACTGGGCCTACGAGCAGTACTTC
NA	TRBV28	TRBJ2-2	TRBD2	CASSLGLAGNTGELFF	TGTGCCAGCAGTTTAGGACTAGCGGGGAACACCGGGGAGCTGTTTTTT
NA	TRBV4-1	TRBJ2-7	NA	CASSQDREGGEQYF	TGCGCCAGCAGCCAAGATCGGGAAGGGGGCGAGCAGTACTTC
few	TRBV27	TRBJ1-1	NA	CASRGHPTNTEAFF	TGTGCCAGCCGTGGTCACCCGACGAACACTGAAGCTTTCTTT
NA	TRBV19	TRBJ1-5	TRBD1	CASEPGQGLRGPQHF	TGTGCCAGTGAACCGGGACAGGGTTTGAGGGGGCCCCAGCATTTT
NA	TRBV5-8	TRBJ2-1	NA	CASTKGYNDEQFF	TGTGCCAGCACGAAAGGGTACAACGATGAGCAGTTCTTC
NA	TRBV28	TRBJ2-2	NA	CASSSGSNTGELFF	TGTGCCAGCAGTTCAGGTTCAAACACCGGGGAGCTGTTTTTT
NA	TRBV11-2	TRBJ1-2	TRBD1	CASSSDRGTYGYTF	TGTGCCAGCAGCTCAGACAGGGGGACCTATGGCTACACCTTC
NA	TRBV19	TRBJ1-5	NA	CASSILGDESTGNQPQHF	TGTGCCAGTAGTATACTAGGGGACGAAAGTACGGGGAATCAGCCCCAGCATTTT
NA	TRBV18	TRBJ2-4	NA	CASSIEGEGLENIQYF	TGTGCCAGCTCAATTGAGGGGGAGGGGCTCGAAAACATTCAGTACTTC
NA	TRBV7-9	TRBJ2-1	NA	CASSLSERYNEQFF	TGTGCCAGCAGCTTAAGTGAGCGGTACAATGAGCAGTTCTTC
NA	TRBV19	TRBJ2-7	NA	CASSIGPYYEQYF	TGTGCCAGTAGTATCGGGCCATACTACGAGCAGTACTTC
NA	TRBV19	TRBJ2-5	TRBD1	CASSTKDRDQETQYF	TGTGCCAGTAGTACGAAGGACAGGGACCAAGAGACCCAGTACTTC
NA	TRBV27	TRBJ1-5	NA	CASSLLGRDPRPQHF	TGTGCCAGCAGTTTATTGGGCAGGGACCCCAGGCCCCAGCATTTT
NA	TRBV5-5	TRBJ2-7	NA	CASIPGVSSYEQYF	TGTGCCAGCATCCCGGGGGTAAGCTCCTACGAGCAGTACTTC
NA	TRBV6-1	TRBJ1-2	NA	CASSEGLYGYGYTF	TGTGCCAGCAGTGAAGGTCTGTACGGCTATGGCTACACCTTC
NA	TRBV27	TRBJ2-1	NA	CASSLRGSSYNEQFF	TGTGCCAGCAGTTTAAGAGGGAGCTCCTACAATGAGCAGTTCTTC
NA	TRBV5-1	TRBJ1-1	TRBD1	CASSPGQGGGKRDTEAFF	TGCGCCAGCAGCCCCGGACAGGGGGGTGGTAAACGGGACACTGAAGCTTTCTTT
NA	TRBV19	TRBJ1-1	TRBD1	CASSIGTGTNTEAFF	TGTGCCAGTAGTATTGGGACAGGGACTAACACTGAAGCTTTCTTT
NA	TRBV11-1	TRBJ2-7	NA	CASSLVAEGGSYEQYF	TGTGCCAGCAGCCTAGTAGCGGAAGGGGGTTCCTACGAGCAGTACTTC
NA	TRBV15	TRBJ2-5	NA	CATTSGNRQRETQYF	TGTGCCACCACATCGGGTAACAGGCAAAGGGAGACCCAGTACTTC
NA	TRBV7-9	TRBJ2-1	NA	CASDNPERSNNEQFF	TGTGCCAGCGATAACCCGGAGCGGTCTAACAATGAGCAGTTCTTC
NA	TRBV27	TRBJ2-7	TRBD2	CASSGLAGGSLGFNEQYF	TGTGCCAGCAGCGGACTAGCGGGAGGGTCACTCGGATTCAACGAGCAGTACTTC
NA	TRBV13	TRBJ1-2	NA	CASSAGNGYTF	TGTGCCAGCAGCGCGGGGAATGGCTACACCTTC
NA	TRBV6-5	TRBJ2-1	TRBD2	CASSRSSGNYNEQFF	TGTGCCAGCAGTCGCTCTAGCGGGAATTACAATGAGCAGTTCTTC